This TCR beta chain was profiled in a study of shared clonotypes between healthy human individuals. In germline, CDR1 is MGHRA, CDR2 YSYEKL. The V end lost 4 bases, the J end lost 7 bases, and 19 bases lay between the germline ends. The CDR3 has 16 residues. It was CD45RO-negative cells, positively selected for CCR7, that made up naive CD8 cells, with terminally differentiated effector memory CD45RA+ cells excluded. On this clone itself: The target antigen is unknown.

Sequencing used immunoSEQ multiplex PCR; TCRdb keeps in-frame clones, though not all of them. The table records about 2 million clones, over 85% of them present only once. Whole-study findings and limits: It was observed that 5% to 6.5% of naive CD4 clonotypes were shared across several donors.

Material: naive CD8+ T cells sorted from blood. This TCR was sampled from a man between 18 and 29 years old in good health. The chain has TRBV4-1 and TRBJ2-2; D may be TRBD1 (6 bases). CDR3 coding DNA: TGCGCCAGCAGCCGCCAAGGTGAGGGGGACGACGGGGAGCTGTTTTTT. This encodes CASSRQGEGDDGELFF.